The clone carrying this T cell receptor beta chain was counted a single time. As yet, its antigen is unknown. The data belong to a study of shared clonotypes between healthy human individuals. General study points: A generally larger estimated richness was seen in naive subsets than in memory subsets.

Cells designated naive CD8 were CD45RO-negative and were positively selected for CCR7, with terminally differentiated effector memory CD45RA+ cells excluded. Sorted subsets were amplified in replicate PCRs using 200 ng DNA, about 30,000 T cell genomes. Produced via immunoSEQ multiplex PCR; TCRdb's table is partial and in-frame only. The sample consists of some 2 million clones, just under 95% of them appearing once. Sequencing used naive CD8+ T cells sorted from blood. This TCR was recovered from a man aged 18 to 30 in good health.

The CDR3: CASSLPARGDPGGSYNEQFF. CDR3 DNA: TGTGCCAGCAGCCTGCCTGCGCGGGGGGATCCTGGCGGGAGCTACAATGAGCAGTTCTTC. The V call is TRBV2, the J call TRBJ2-1, with 8 bases that match TRBD2. The V and J ends lost 6 bases and 3 bases, in that order; junction bases with no gene match: 22. Germline CDR1 SNHLY, CDR2 FYNNEI. The CDR3 is 20 residues long.